The 29 T cell receptor beta chains below were found in one sample sequenced in a study of blood T cell repertoires in COVID-19. Generated by immunoSEQ multiplex PCR, the TCRdb table keeps only in-frame clones and is missing some. The repertoire has about 26,000 clones, 90% of them found once; the top ten carry about 11%. The specimen sequenced was peripheral blood. The receptors shown here come from a man in his 70s with acute or convalescent COVID-19.

This clone was recorded once. The rearrangement uses TRBV7-2 and TRBJ1-3, with a possible D match to TRBD1 (5 bases). Germline V gene sequence: CDR1 SGHTA, CDR2 FQGNSA. Trimming stripped 2 bases from V and 4 bases from J, with 9 bases between. The CDR3 totals 14 residues. The CDR3 protein is CASSLTGVGNTIYF. The CDR3 coding sequence is TGTGCCAGCAGCTTAACAGGAGTAGGAAACACCATATATTTT.

This clone was observed a few times. J is TRBJ2-5 and V is TRBV11-2, with 12 bases aligning to TRBD2. CDR1 and CDR2 from the germline V gene are SGHAT and FQNNGV. The CDR3 has 17 amino acids. After removal of 1 base from V and 1 base from J, the junction contained 4 bases not matched to a gene. The CDR3 region has the DNA TGTGCCAGCAGCTTAGGGCTACTAGCGGGAGGCCAAGAGACCCAGTACTTC. Translating gives CASSLGLLAGGQETQYF.

The V call is TRBV9, the J call TRBJ2-1; D might be TRBD1 (6 bases). The V end was cut by 3 bases, the J end by 0 bases, with 10 bases between. The CDR3 has 15 amino acids. Germline assignment: CDR1 SGDLS and CDR2 YYNGEE. CDR3 sequence (DNA): TGTGCCAGCAGCGCACAGGGAGACTCCTACAATGAGCAGTTCTTC. Protein sequence: CASSAQGDSYNEQFF.

The chain has TRBV20-1 and TRBJ1-1; D gene ambiguous. The V and J ends lost 3 bases and 1 base respectively, with 9 bases between them. This CDR3 spans 13 amino acids. Germline V gives CDR1 DFQATT, CDR2 SNEGSKA (reference sequence). The CDR3 loop reads CSASPPGNTEAFF. For the CDR3, the DNA is TGCAGTGCTAGTCCTCCGGGGAACACTGAAGCTTTCTTT.

The CDR3 here is CASRQAAPSNTGELFF. The CDR3 DNA reads TGCGCCAGCCGACAGGCCGCGCCTTCGAACACCGGGGAGCTGTTTTTT. This chain uses TRBV5-1 with TRBJ2-2, with a tentative D call TRBD1 (6 bases). This CDR3 has 16 amino acids. V lost 7 bases, J lost 0 bases, and 16 bases lay in between. The germline CDR1 and CDR2 sequences are SGHRS and YFSETQ.

This CDR3 reads CASSFPGSPLHF. CDR3 nucleotides: TGCGCCAGCAGCTTCCCCGGGTCACCCCTCCACTTT. The chain joins TRBV5-1 to TRBJ1-6; no definite D call. Germline values: CDR1 SGHRS, CDR2 YFSETQ. The CDR3 totals 12 residues. V was shortened by 2 bases and J by 10 bases, with 7 bases between the two germline ends. The variable domain in full, with the rest retrieved from reference TRBV5-1 and TRBJ1-6, is KAGVTQTPRYLIKTRGQQVTLSCSPISGHRSVSWYQQTPGQGLQFLFEYFSETQRNKGNFPGRFSGRQFSNSRSEMNVSTLELGDSALYLCASSFPGSPLHFGNGTRLTVT.

The chain links TRBV7-8 to TRBJ1-5; D is perhaps TRBD1 (6 bases). V lost 5 bases and J 0 bases, leaving 20 bases between the germline ends. CDR1 SGHVS and CDR2 FQNEAQ come from the germline V gene. The CDR3 runs 18 residues. The CDR3 region has the DNA TGTGCCAGCAGCCCACTCTCTGGACAGACTTATAGCAATCAGCCCCAGCATTTT. Translated, it gives CASSPLSGQTYSNQPQHF.

Here the CDR3 reads CASSVREGTEAFF. CDR3 bases: TGTGCCAGCAGCGTCAGGGAGGGGACTGAAGCTTTCTTT. V gene TRBV7-2 combines with J gene TRBJ1-1, with a tentative D call TRBD1 (5 bases). V dropped 5 bases and J dropped 5 bases, with 12 bases sitting between them. In germline, CDR1 is SGHTA, CDR2 FQGNSA. The CDR3 consists of 13 residues.

The V call is TRBV5-4, the J call TRBJ2-1, with TRBD1 identical over 8 bases. The germline gives CDR1 SGHNT, CDR2 YYREEE (reference sequence). There are 13 residues in the CDR3. The V gene end was trimmed by 4 bases and the J gene end by 7 bases; junction bases not matched to a gene: 4. In nucleotides, the CDR3 is TGTGCCAGCAGCCTCGACAGGGGAAATGAGCAGTTCTTC. Translated, it gives CASSLDRGNEQFF.

V usage is TRBV3-1 (or the pseudogene TRBV3-2) and J usage is TRBJ1-6; perhaps TRBD1 as D (5 bases). This CDR3 is built from 13 residues. Germline V CDR1 and CDR2: LGHDT, YNNKEL (reference sequence). The germline V and J ends were trimmed by 4 bases and 9 bases, with 10 bases remaining between them. CDR3 nucleotide sequence: TGTGCCAGCAGCCTGGGGACTTTTTCACCCCTCCACTTT. Translating it yields CASSLGTFSPLHF.

The chain carries TRBV6-5 and TRBJ2-7; a possible D gene is TRBD2 (6 bases). Germline lookup yields CDR1 MNHEY and CDR2 SVGAGI. The CDR3 extends over 14 amino acids. Trimming took 5 bases from V and 4 from J, leaving 15 bases between them. CDR3 coding DNA: TGTGCCAGCAGTATAGGACTAAGGGTGTACGAGCAGTACTTC. Translated: CASSIGLRVYEQYF.

V gene TRBV6-5 combines with J gene TRBJ2-7; 7 bases line up with TRBD2. CDR1 is MNHEY and CDR2 is SVGAGI in the germline V gene. V shed 0 bases and J 2 bases; nucleotides not matched to a gene: 1. The length of the CDR3 is 14 residues. The CDR3 nucleotides read TGTGCCAGCAGTTACTCCGGACTAGCCTACGAGCAGTACTTC. Its protein product is CASSYSGLAYEQYF.

The gene calls are TRBV2 and TRBJ2-3, with 8 bases lining up with TRBD2. This CDR3 is built from 14 residues. The V segment lost 6 bases and the J segment 5 bases; nucleotides outside the gene matches: 7. Germline CDR1 and CDR2: SNHLY and FYNNEI. CDR3 in amino acids: CASRRDGRGDTQYF. CDR3 DNA: TGTGCCAGCAGACGTGACGGGAGGGGAGATACGCAGTATTTT.

The chain is built from TRBV7-8 and TRBJ2-3; TRBD2 aligns across 9 bases. This CDR3 contains 14 residues. Germline V gene sequence: CDR1 SGHVS, CDR2 FQNEAQ. Unmatched junction bases numbered 5, after V lost 1 base and J lost 9 bases. The CDR3 is CASSLGTSGYTQYF. CDR3 bases: TGTGCCAGCAGCTTAGGAACTAGCGGGTACACGCAGTATTTT.

The chain is built from TRBV7-8 and TRBJ2-5; 7 bases map to TRBD1. The CDR3 totals 16 residues. Germline assignment: CDR1 SGHVS and CDR2 FQNEAQ. Trimming took 1 base from V and 5 from J; bases not matched to a gene: 10. The CDR3 protein is CASSLGPAGGSETQYF. As DNA, the CDR3 is TGTGCCAGCAGCTTAGGCCCGGCAGGGGGAAGCGAGACCCAGTACTTC.

This chain uses TRBV9 with TRBJ1-1; D is uncertain. This CDR3 region has 16 residues. The V and J ends lost 2 bases and 3 bases respectively, with 17 bases between them. Per the germline V gene, CDR1 is SGDLS and CDR2 is YYNGEE. This chain's CDR3 is CASSVSFSGSDTEAFF. The DNA for the CDR3 is TGTGCCAGCAGCGTCTCCTTCAGCGGGTCGGACACTGAAGCTTTCTTT. The full variable domain, in which reference TRBV9 and TRBJ1-1 provide the parts outside the CDR3, is DSGVTQTPKHLITATGQRVTLRCSPRSGDLSVYWYQQSLDQGLQFLIQYYNGEERAKGNILERFSAQQFPDLHSELNLSSLELGDSALYFCASSVSFSGSDTEAFFGQGTRLTVV.

The chain is built from TRBV7-8 and TRBJ2-5, with D perhaps TRBD1 (5 bases). The V end lost 4 bases, the J end lost 4 bases, and 10 bases lay between the germline ends. CDR3 length: 13 amino acids. CDR1 is SGHVS, CDR2 FQNEAQ, per germline. CDR3 sequence reads: CASSSWGLETQYF. CDR3 bases: TGTGCCAGCAGCTCGTGGGGCTTAGAGACCCAGTACTTC.

The chain recombines TRBV10-3 with TRBJ1-4, with a possible D match to TRBD1 (5 bases). CDR3 length: 14 residues. Germline CDR1 ENHRY, CDR2 SYGVKD. Between the trimmed V and J ends, which lost 4 bases and 2 bases, there was a span of 8 bases. DNA of the CDR3: TGTGCCATCAGTGGGGCAGGGACTAATGAAAAACTGTTTTTT. The encoded protein is CAISGAGTNEKLFF.

The rearrangement joins TRBV28 to TRBJ1-4; TRBD1 is a possible D gene (5 bases). CDR1 and CDR2 (germline): MDHEN, SYDVKM. This CDR3 spans 13 amino acids. The V gene lost 3 bases and the J gene lost 7 bases, with 9 bases spanning the gap. The CDR3 loop is CASSFSGREKLFF. The CDR3 nucleotides are TGTGCCAGCAGTTTTTCAGGGCGTGAAAAACTGTTTTTT.

The genes are TRBV29-1 and TRBJ2-7, with TRBD1 as a possible D gene (5 bases). V was pared by 3 bases and J by 7 bases, with 22 bases between. The CDR3 runs to 15 residues. Germline V gene sequence: CDR1 SQVTM, CDR2 ANQGSEA. CDR3 amino acids: CSVDYGQGHQEEQYF. The CDR3 DNA follows: TGCAGCGTTGATTACGGGCAGGGTCACCAGGAAGAGCAGTACTTC.

In the case of this clone: Because it lacks the conserved phenylalanine or tryptophan at the end, this CDR3 is likely a read error. The limits of the CDR3 on the DNA are not certain, so only TCRdb's listed CDR3 is given. J is TRBJ1-2 and V is TRBV5-6; the table's TRBD1 call for D was not verified on the DNA. CDR1 and CDR2 from the germline V gene are SGHDT and YYEEEE. The CDR3 is 14 residues long, ends included. CDR3 in amino acids: CASSLVGQVQYGFI.

A remark on this clone: Other DNA sequences in this specimen translate into the identical CDR3. The rearrangement joins TRBV6-5 to TRBJ2-7; 9 bases line up with TRBD1. The CDR3 sequence is 13 residues long. Per germline, CDR1 MNHEY and CDR2 SVGAGI. The ends lost 9 bases at V and 4 bases at J; junction bases unmatched: 7. The CDR3: CASRTGGRYEQYF. CDR3 nucleotide sequence: TGTGCCAGTAGAACAGGGGGCAGGTACGAGCAGTACTTC.

CDR3 bases: TGTGCCAGCAGCCAAGATGGCACGACTTATTTCTATTTT. Protein product: CASSQDGTTYFYF. The chain recombines TRBV3-1 (or the pseudogene TRBV3-2) with TRBJ2-3; D unclear. Per germline, CDR1 LGHDT and CDR2 YNNKEL (reference sequence). The length of the CDR3 is 13 residues. Trimming cost V 0 bases and J 15 bases, with 16 bases left between them.

The table lists this clone with a few counts. This rearrangement joins TRBV3-1 (or the pseudogene TRBV3-2) to TRBJ1-4, with 7 bases identical to TRBD1. The CDR3 is made up of 20 amino acids. CDR1 LGHDT and CDR2 YNNKEL come from the germline V gene (reference sequence). V lost 1 base, J lost 4 bases, and 18 bases stayed unmatched. The CDR3 bases are TGTGCCAGCAGCCAAGGCCCAGGGGGACGATTTGACTCGTTTAATGAAAAACTGTTTTTT. Encoded protein: CASSQGPGGRFDSFNEKLFF.

The CDR3 loop is CASSEGGNQPQHF. The CDR3 DNA reads as TGTGCCAGCAGTGAAGGAGGAAATCAGCCCCAGCATTTT. The chain recombines TRBV2 with TRBJ1-5; D ambiguous. V was pared by 1 base and J by 4 bases, with 5 bases between. The CDR3 covers 13 residues. CDR1 SNHLY and CDR2 FYNNEI come from the germline V gene.

This clone has just a few counts. The chain links TRBV2 to TRBJ1-1, with TRBD1 identical over 11 bases. This CDR3 comprises 19 residues. The V gene end was trimmed by 5 bases and the J gene end by 0 bases; junction bases not matched to a gene: 14. Germline V gene lookup returns CDR1 SNHLY and CDR2 FYNNEI. The CDR3 coding sequence is TGTGCCAGCAGTAAAACCCTCCCGGGACAGGGGGTAATGAACACTGAAGCTTTCTTT. Amino acid sequence: CASSKTLPGQGVMNTEAFF. The full variable domain, rest sourced from reference TRBV2 and TRBJ1-1, is EPEVTQTPSHQVTQMGQEVILRCVPISNHLYFYWYRQILGQKVEFLVSFYNNEISEKSEIFDDQFSVERPDGSNFTLKIRSTKLEDSAMYFCASSKTLPGQGVMNTEAFFGQGTRLTVV.

The chain combines TRBV20-1 with TRBJ2-7; tentatively, D is TRBD2 (6 bases). This CDR3 is built from 14 residues. V was shortened by 3 bases and J by 0 bases, with 12 bases between the two germline ends. Germline V CDR1 and CDR2: DFQATT, SNEGSKA (reference sequence). CDR3 protein: CSASLAYTSYEQYF. The CDR3 DNA reads TGCAGTGCTAGTCTAGCGTACACCTCCTACGAGCAGTACTTC.

The V call is TRBV4-2, the J call TRBJ2-1, with 11 positions matching TRBD2. V was clipped by 3 bases and J by 6 bases; unmatched bases: 16. This CDR3 has 19 residues. Looked up from germline, CDR1 is LGHNA and CDR2 is YNFKEQ. The DNA of the CDR3 is TGTGCCAGCAGCCATTTCGTACTAGCGGGAGACCATCCCCCCAATGAGCAGTTCTTC. Protein product: CASSHFVLAGDHPPNEQFF.

The chain joins TRBV3-1 (or the pseudogene TRBV3-2) to TRBJ1-2, with TRBD1 as a possible D gene (6 bases). The V end lost 0 bases, the J end lost 5 bases, and 10 bases lay between the germline ends. The CDR3 consists of 14 residues. Germline V lookup: CDR1 LGHDT, CDR2 YNNKEL (reference sequence). In nucleotides, the CDR3 is TGTGCCAGCAGCCAAGATACAGGGCATTATGGCTACACCTTC. The encoded protein is CASSQDTGHYGYTF.